The 10 T cell receptor beta chains listed next were all sequenced from one sample in a study of immune heterogeneity within non-small cell lung tumors. TCR beta CDR3 was amplified by multiplex PCR using 32 V and 13 J primers. Each CDR3 protein gets one entry after TCRdb re-called the multiplex PCR reads with MiXCR. The repertoire has approximately 4,300 distinct CDR3 sequences, more than 20% of them found once; the top ten carry around a tenth. Template was bulk tumor genomic DNA, about 610 ng per sample. Far-apart biopsies, several per primary tumor, were taken during surgery. Untreated, newly diagnosed non-small cell lung cancer patients underwent curative surgery. The sequencing input was lung tumor tissue. The source of these receptors is a man aged 45-65 years with non-small cell lung cancer.

The sample holds many counts of this clonotype. The chain employs TRBV7-8 and TRBJ2-1; 7 nucleotides line up with TRBD2. The length of the CDR3 is 17 residues. Germline V gene data show CDR1 as SGHVS and CDR2 as FQNEAQ. J gave up 7 bases and V 0 bases, and 12 bases lay outside the gene matches. CDR3 in DNA: TGTGCCAGCAGCTTAGCTGGGGGTCTGACTAGCTGGAATGAGCAGTTCTTC. Its translation: CASSLAGGLTSWNEQFF.

This clonotype qualifies as medium-sized. This chain uses TRBV6-1 with TRBJ1-2; 8 bases agree with TRBD1. CDR1 and CDR2 (germline): MNHNS, SASEGT. The V and J ends lost 6 bases and 6 bases, in that order; junction bases with no gene match: 9. CDR3 size: 14 residues. The CDR3 nucleotides read TGTGCCAGCAGAAGCTCCCAGGGGGCGCATGGCTACACCTTC. Residues: CASRSSQGAHGYTF.

Relative to its sample, this clonotype is medium-sized. The chain couples TRBV7-7 to TRBJ1-3, with D possibly TRBD1 on 5 matching bases. The V end was cut by 5 bases, the J end by 4 bases, with 15 bases between. CDR3 length equals 15 residues. From germline, CDR1 is SSHAT and CDR2 FNYEAQ (reference sequence). The CDR3 DNA reads TGTGCCAGCAGCCCCCTCGCGGGGGTCGGAAACACCATATATTTT. Protein: CASSPLAGVGNTIYF.

CDR3 coding DNA: TGCGTTGCTTCGACAGGGATGGGCTATGGCTACACCTTC. Translated: CVASTGMGYGYTF. The chain uses TRBV20-1 and TRBJ1-2, with TRBD1 identical over 7 bases. Looked up from germline, CDR1 is DFQATT and CDR2 is SNEGSKA (reference sequence). This CDR3 region has 13 residues.

In its sample, this clonotype ranks as medium-sized. The chain couples TRBV27 to TRBJ1-2; a weak D match, TRBD1 (5 bases). The CDR3 consists of 14 residues. The germline V gene encodes CDR1 MNHEY and CDR2 SMNVEV (reference sequence). V was shortened by 9 bases and J by 1 base, with 15 bases between the two germline ends. The CDR3 spells CASSPRQFNYGYTF. The CDR3 DNA reads as TGTGCCAGTTCTCCTAGACAGTTTAACTATGGCTACACCTTC.

This clonotype is judged medium-sized. This chain connects TRBV10-3 to TRBJ1-3; maybe TRBD1 (6 bases). Per the germline V gene, CDR1 is ENHRY and CDR2 is SYGVKD. V lost 8 bases and J lost 4, with 9 bases in between. This CDR3 has 12 residues. The CDR3 loop reads CAIGDTGNTIYF. DNA for the CDR3: TGTGCCATCGGGGACACCGGAAACACCATATATTTT.

This clonotype is labeled as medium-sized (0.01 to 0.1%). The V gene is TRBV27, the J gene TRBJ2-7, with 12 bases aligning to TRBD2. This CDR3 comprises 15 residues. Trimming removed 3 bases from V and 2 bases from J; junction bases left unmatched: 2. Germline loops: CDR1 MNHEY, CDR2 SMNVEV (reference sequence). Written as DNA, the CDR3 is TGTGCCAGCAGTTTCGGACTAGCGGGGACCTACGAGCAGTACTTC. Translating gives CASSFGLAGTYEQYF.

In this sample, this clonotype turned up a few times. A read error may explain this, as a much larger clone is one base away. Here the CDR3 DNA reads TGTGCCAGTACTCGCGGGGGGGGAGGCAATGAGCAGTTCTTC. Amino acids: CASTRGGGGNEQFF. This chain joins TRBV19 and TRBJ2-1; 9 bases fit TRBD2. This CDR3 region has 14 residues. V shed 7 bases, J shed 6 bases, and the junction held 7 bases outside the gene matches. Germline loops: CDR1 LNHDA, CDR2 SQIVND (reference sequence).

As regards this clonotype: Germline and junction disagree at one end, which may indicate a read error. The chain couples TRBV6-2 or TRBV6-3 to TRBJ1-5; 9 nucleotides line up with TRBD1. Germline V lookup: CDR1 MNHEY, CDR2 SVGEGT. The CDR3 length is 15 residues. The CDR3 region has the DNA TGTGCCAGCAGCAGGACAGGGGAGAGCAATCAGCCCCACCATTTT. Amino acid sequence: CASSRTGESNQPHHF.

By its share, this clonotype is medium-sized. J is TRBJ1-5 and V is TRBV24-1; D gene ambiguous. Trimming took off 4 bases at V and 9 bases at J, with 9 bases between the two ends. The V gene's germline CDR1 is KGHDR and CDR2 SFDVKD. This CDR3 spans 12 amino acids. The CDR3 region is CATSEGARPQHF. CDR3 DNA: TGTGCCACCAGTGAGGGTGCCCGGCCCCAGCATTTT.